This TCR beta chain comes out of a study of blood T cell repertoires in COVID-19. CDR1 is MNHEY, CDR2 SMNVEV, per germline (reference sequence). V was cut by 2 bases and J by 7 bases, with 6 bases left in between. CDR3 size: 12 residues. Using immunoSEQ multiplex PCR, the repertoire was profiled, and TCRdb retains in-frame clones only, with some absent. The table shows about 180,000 clones, with approximately 85% occurring only once. The rearrangement uses TRBV27 and TRBJ1-5; D perhaps matches TRBD1 (5 bases). This receptor was obtained from a man aged 40-49 years who had recovered from COVID-19. The sample comprised PBMCs or T cells enriched from blood (not recorded which). CDR3 sequence (DNA): TGTGCCAGCAGTTTACAGGGCCAGCCCCAGCATTTT. Its translation: CASSLQGQPQHF.